This passage covers 25 T cell receptor beta chains from one sample sequenced in a study of cytomegalovirus exposure and HLA in healthy donors. It was with 60 Vbeta and 13 Jbeta primers that the PCR ran. Clones were read by immunoSEQ multiplex PCR, and TCRdb kept only the in-frame ones, dropping some. Altogether roughly 50,000 clones are present, 65% to 75% being singletons, with the ten largest covering 6.5% to 8.5%. Specimen: PBMCs. All receptors come from a man younger than 45 in good health and CMV-seropositive.

This chain connects TRBV28 to TRBJ1-5; D is uncertain. This CDR3 spans 15 amino acids. The germline CDR1 and CDR2 sequences are MDHEN and SYDVKM. V lost 1 base to trimming and J lost 6 bases, with 13 bases between them. The CDR3 sequence: CASSLLSGFGQPQHF. As DNA, the CDR3 is TGTGCCAGCAGTTTATTGTCCGGGTTCGGTCAGCCCCAGCATTTT.

The chain carries TRBV5-1 and TRBJ2-2; the match to TRBD1 covers 7 bases. CDR1 SGHRS and CDR2 YFSETQ come from the germline V gene. The trim removed 4 bases at V and 2 bases at J, leaving 5 bases unmatched. The CDR3 runs to 15 residues. CDR3 protein: CASSPTGANTGELFF. The CDR3 region has the DNA TGCGCCAGCAGCCCAACAGGGGCAAACACCGGGGAGCTGTTTTTT.

The chain couples TRBV7-2 to TRBJ1-3; 7 nucleotides match TRBD1. The CDR3 contains 13 residues. CDR1 and CDR2 from the germline V gene are SGHTA and FQGNSA. Germline trimming cut 5 bases from V and 3 bases from J; bases unmatched to any gene: 1. The CDR3 DNA is TGTGCCAGCAGCGGGGACAGTGGAAACACCATATATTTT. It translates to CASSGDSGNTIYF.

The chain joins TRBV6-6 to TRBJ2-7; no clear D gene. Germline values: CDR1 MNHNY, CDR2 SVGAGI (reference sequence). Trimming took off 6 bases at V and 5 bases at J, with 20 bases between the two ends. The CDR3 has 15 amino acids. In nucleotides, the CDR3 is TGTGCCAGCAGGCCACGTTCCAAACCCCAGGACGAGCAGTACTTC. The encoded protein is CASRPRSKPQDEQYF.

Turning to this clone: Germline is not matched at one junction end, which may reflect a read error. The gene calls are TRBV7-9 and TRBJ2-7, with 8 bases fitting TRBD1. This CDR3 has 14 residues. CDR1 SEHNR and CDR2 FQNEAQ come from the germline V gene (reference sequence). CDR3 loop: CSSSPGQGPYEQYF. CDR3 bases: TGTTCCAGCAGCCCAGGACAGGGCCCCTACGAGCAGTACTTC.

V usage is TRBV27 and J usage is TRBJ1-4; no definite D call. V lost 0 bases, J lost 8 bases, and 13 bases lay in between. Germline V gives CDR1 MNHEY, CDR2 SMNVEV (reference sequence). There are 15 residues in the CDR3. CDR3: CASSLSRVGGEKLFF. CDR3 nucleotide sequence: TGTGCCAGCAGTTTATCACGAGTAGGAGGGGAAAAACTGTTTTTT.

The chain uses TRBV5-1 and TRBJ2-7; no reliable D call. CDR1 is SGHRS, CDR2 YFSETQ, per germline. Trimming removed 0 bases from V and 0 bases from J, with 7 bases in between. This CDR3 has 14 residues. The CDR3, as DNA: TGCGCCAGCAGCTTGGCTGCCAGCTCCTACGAGCAGTACTTC. Amino acid sequence: CASSLAASSYEQYF.

The rearrangement uses TRBV28 and TRBJ2-3, with TRBD2 matching 8 bases. This CDR3 is built from 16 residues. V trimming: 5 bases; J trimming: 6 bases; junction bases outside the gene matches: 13. CDR1 and CDR2 (germline): MDHEN, SYDVKM. The CDR3 is CASSIGFSGASDTQYF. The DNA of the CDR3 is TGTGCCAGCAGTATCGGGTTTAGCGGGGCCTCCGATACGCAGTATTTT.

This rearrangement joins TRBV28 to TRBJ1-5; 7 bases are shared with TRBD1. The ends lost 3 bases at V and 3 bases at J; junction bases unmatched: 5. Germline CDR1 and CDR2: MDHEN and SYDVKM. This CDR3 spans 15 amino acids. Here the CDR3 reads CASSLTTGINQPQHF. As DNA, the CDR3 is TGTGCCAGCAGTTTGACGACAGGGATCAATCAGCCCCAGCATTTT.

The chain combines TRBV7-9 with TRBJ2-2; maybe TRBD1 (6 bases). The ends were cut back, 2 bases at V and 1 base at J, with 11 bases in the middle. The CDR3 length is 16 residues. In germline, CDR1 is SEHNR, CDR2 FQNEAQ (reference sequence). CDR3 sequence: CASSLKPGQNTGELFF. For the CDR3, the DNA is TGTGCCAGCAGCTTAAAACCGGGACAGAACACCGGGGAGCTGTTTTTT.

This clone has a handful of counts. The rearrangement uses TRBV5-1 and TRBJ2-7; 7 bases match TRBD1. Germline V gene data show CDR1 as SGHRS and CDR2 as YFSETQ. V shed 2 bases and J 6 bases; nucleotides not matched to a gene: 8. CDR3 length equals 14 residues. The CDR3 spells CASSFNRGLGEQYF. For the CDR3, the DNA is TGCGCCAGCAGCTTTAACAGGGGCTTAGGCGAGCAGTACTTC. Full variable domain (outside the CDR3, taken from reference TRBV5-1 and TRBJ2-7): KAGVTQTPRYLIKTRGQQVTLSCSPISGHRSVSWYQQTPGQGLQFLFEYFSETQRNKGNFPGRFSGRQFSNSRSEMNVSTLELGDSALYLCASSFNRGLGEQYFGPGTRLTVT.

The chain has TRBV27 and TRBJ2-1, with a weak D call TRBD2 (6 bases). This CDR3 has 11 amino acids. Trimming shortened V by 8 bases and J by 12 bases, and 14 bases separated the two germline ends. The germline gives CDR1 MNHEY, CDR2 SMNVEV (reference sequence). The CDR3 region has the DNA TGTGCCAGCGACCTGGGGGGACGGCAGTTCTTC. This encodes CASDLGGRQFF.

This rearrangement joins TRBV19 to TRBJ1-6, with D possibly TRBD1 on 6 matching bases. V dropped 6 bases and J dropped 10 bases, with 22 bases sitting between them. The CDR3 loop spans 16 amino acids. CDR1 is LNHDA, CDR2 SQIVND, per germline (reference sequence). The CDR3 is CASSPGVSVLRSPLHF. CDR3 nucleotides: TGTGCCAGTAGCCCAGGGGTTAGCGTCTTGCGATCACCCCTCCACTTT. Supplemented by reference TRBV19 and TRBJ1-6, the full variable domain reads DGGITQSPKYLFRKEGQNVTLSCEQNLNHDAMYWYRQDPGQGLRLIYYSQIVNDFQKGDIAEGYSVSREKKESFPLTVTSAQKNPTAFYLCASSPGVSVLRSPLHFGNGTRLTVT.

CDR3 nucleotide sequence: TGTGCCAGCAGTTACTCCAGGGGCGCTTTCTTT. It is translated as CASSYSRGAFF. The genes are TRBV6-6 and TRBJ1-1; maybe TRBD1 (6 bases). The V end lost 0 bases, the J end lost 11 bases, and 7 bases lay between the germline ends. This CDR3 is 11 amino acids long. Germline loops: CDR1 MNHNY, CDR2 SVGAGI (reference sequence).

This clone was detected a few times. The J gene is TRBJ1-2, the V gene TRBV19; 8 bases agree with TRBD1. Per germline, CDR1 LNHDA and CDR2 SQIVND (reference sequence). J was trimmed by 4 bases and V by 4 bases; bases with no gene match: 8. The CDR3 spans 15 residues. CDR3 sequence: CASSREGQAVYGYTF. CDR3 nucleotides: TGTGCCAGTAGTAGGGAGGGACAGGCGGTCTATGGCTACACCTTC.

The gene calls are TRBV6-5 and TRBJ1-6, with 9 bases identical to TRBD1. Looked up from germline, CDR1 is MNHEY and CDR2 is SVGAGI. The J segment lost 10 bases and the V segment lost 2 bases, leaving 3 bases of the junction unmatched. The CDR3 covers 14 residues. DNA of the CDR3: TGTGCCAGCAGTTACAGGACAGGGGAATCACCCCTCCACTTT. Translation: CASSYRTGESPLHF.

The gene calls are TRBV5-1 and TRBJ1-1; D perhaps matches TRBD1 (6 bases). The CDR3 contains 17 residues. Germline V gene sequence: CDR1 SGHRS, CDR2 YFSETQ. V lost 0 bases, J lost 2 bases, and 17 bases lay in between. The DNA for the CDR3 is TGCGCCAGCAGCTTGGGAAGGGGGGGGCGAGGAAACACTGAAGCTTTCTTT. It specifies CASSLGRGGRGNTEAFF.

The chain joins TRBV7-8 to TRBJ1-1; D gene unclear. Trimming pared 5 bases from V and 10 bases from J, leaving 14 bases between. Germline V gene lookup returns CDR1 SGHVS and CDR2 FQNEAQ. The CDR3 sequence is 12 residues long. The CDR3 DNA is TGTGCCAGCAGCCATCGACCAGAGGTAGCTTTCTTT. This codes for CASSHRPEVAFF.

This clone turned up a few times. The rearrangement joins TRBV4-1 to TRBJ1-1, with a weak D call TRBD1 (6 bases). V dropped 1 base and J dropped 3 bases, with 12 bases sitting between them. The CDR3 extends over 15 amino acids. Germline CDR1 and CDR2: MGHRA and YSYEKL. The CDR3 is CASSQGGTRDTEAFF. CDR3 DNA: TGCGCCAGCAGCCAAGGGGGGACAAGGGACACTGAAGCTTTCTTT.

The chain uses TRBV5-1 and TRBJ1-6, with 7 bases that match TRBD1. Trimming cost V 3 bases and J 14 bases; bases outside gene matches: 8. This CDR3 contains 13 residues. CDR1 SGHRS and CDR2 YFSETQ come from the germline V gene. The CDR3 bases are TGCGCCAGCAGCTCGGAGACAGGGAGGACCCTCCACTTT. Translated: CASSSETGRTLHF.

This chain joins TRBV30 and TRBJ1-1; 9 positions agree with TRBD1. In germline, CDR1 is GTSNPN, CDR2 SVGIG (reference sequence). V was clipped by 3 bases and J by 4 bases; unmatched bases: 3. The CDR3 is 13 residues long. Here the CDR3 reads CAWRQGAPTEAFF. DNA for the CDR3: TGTGCCTGGAGACAGGGGGCCCCCACTGAAGCTTTCTTT.

The chain employs TRBV5-4 and TRBJ2-7; D is perhaps TRBD1 (5 bases). Trimming took 2 bases from V and 4 from J, leaving 16 bases between them. Germline CDR1 SGHNT, CDR2 YYREEE (reference sequence). This CDR3 is built from 15 residues. The CDR3 coding sequence is TGTGCCAGCAGCTTACAACAGGCGATAATATACGAGCAGTACTTC. This codes for CASSLQQAIIYEQYF.

The rearrangement links TRBV7-3 to TRBJ1-2; no reliable D call. Germline V gene data show CDR1 as SGHTA and CDR2 as FQGTGA. The CDR3 length is 14 residues. Between the trimmed V and J ends, which lost 5 bases and 10 bases, there was a span of 20 bases. The CDR3 coding sequence is TGTGCCAGCAGCCTCGGAGGGAGATCTCATGACTACACCTTC. It codes for CASSLGGRSHDYTF.

The gene calls are TRBV7-3 and TRBJ2-2, with 8 bases that match TRBD1. Trimming took 5 bases from V and 3 from J; bases not matched to a gene: 5. This CDR3 is built from 15 residues. CDR1 and CDR2 from the germline V gene are SGHTA and FQGTGA. CDR3 in amino acids: CASSPDRAYTGELFF. The CDR3, as DNA: TGTGCCAGCAGCCCGGACAGGGCCTACACCGGGGAGCTGTTTTTT.

This chain connects TRBV28 to TRBJ1-5, with 9 nucleotides matching TRBD1. This CDR3 has 15 residues. Per germline, CDR1 MDHEN and CDR2 SYDVKM. Trimming took 11 bases from V and 0 from J; bases not matched to a gene: 8. CDR3 sequence (DNA): TGTGCCCACCGCCTGGACAGGGGTAGCAATCAGCCCCAGCATTTT. The encoded protein is CAHRLDRGSNQPQHF.